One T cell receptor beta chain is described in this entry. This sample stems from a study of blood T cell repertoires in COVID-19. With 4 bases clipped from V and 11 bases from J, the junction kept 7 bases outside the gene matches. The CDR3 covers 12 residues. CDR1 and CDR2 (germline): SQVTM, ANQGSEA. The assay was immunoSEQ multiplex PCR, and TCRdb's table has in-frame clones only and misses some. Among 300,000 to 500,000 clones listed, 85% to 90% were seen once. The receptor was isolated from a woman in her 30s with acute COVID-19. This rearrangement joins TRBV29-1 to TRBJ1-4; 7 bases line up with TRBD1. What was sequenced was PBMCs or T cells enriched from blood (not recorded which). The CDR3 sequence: CSVGQTGNKLFF. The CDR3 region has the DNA TGCAGCGTTGGTCAGACAGGGAACAAACTGTTTTTT.